The clone carrying this TCR beta chain was detected ten times or more. Antigen: not known. Read sequence stops 3 residues before the CDR3 end, and the germline J gene provides the missing end. Patients had low serum IgG, IgA and/or IgM and specific antibody deficiency. Replacement immunoglobulin had been given to every CVID subject for at least one year. Control and CVID samples contributed equal amounts of genomic DNA. Measured with immunoSEQ multiplex PCR; TCRdb has only the in-frame clones, and not every one. The sample contains about 18,000 clones, none of them singletons. The ends were cut back, 8 bases at V and 4 bases at J, with 9 bases in the middle. This CDR3 has 12 residues. Per the germline V gene, CDR1 is LNHDA and CDR2 is SQIVND (reference sequence). The sample is drawn from a study of T cell clonality in common variable immunodeficiency. Findings and limits, study-wide: In common variable immunodeficiency, TCR beta chains reportedly carried fewer deletions and N-nucleotide insertions. Shared TCRbeta clones were fewer between CVID subjects than controls.

This receptor was obtained from a human donor with common variable immunodeficiency. The specimen sequenced was peripheral blood mononuclear cells. The chain couples TRBV19 to TRBJ2-1; the D gene is possibly TRBD1 (5 bases). The covered CDR3 bases are TGTGCCAGTCAGGACACGTACAATGAG. This codes for CASQDTYNE. The whole CDR3 protein is CASQDTYNEQFF.